These 23 T cell receptor beta chains share one sample of origin, sequenced in a study of T cells after yellow fever vaccination. MiXCR, run by TCRdb on the 5' RACE reads, gives a single entry per CDR3 protein. The repertoire includes 450,000 to 600,000 distinct CDR3 sequences, roughly 17% of them detected once, and 15% to 20% sits in the top ten. The source was PBMCs, collected roughly 5 days after the first yellow fever vaccination. These receptors originate from a man between 18 and 35 years old who received the YFV17D yellow fever vaccine.

This clonotype has a handful of counts. The gene calls are TRBV6-1 and TRBJ1-3; D call uncertain. Looked up from germline, CDR1 is MNHNS and CDR2 is SASEGT. The V end was cut by 10 bases, the J end by 0 bases, with 13 bases between. The CDR3 contains 14 residues. The CDR3 is CATRRGFSGNTIYF. Here the CDR3 DNA reads TGTGCCACTAGGCGGGGTTTCTCTGGAAACACCATATATTTT.

The chain uses TRBV2 and TRBJ2-1; 8 nucleotides line up with TRBD1. From germline, CDR1 is SNHLY and CDR2 FYNNEI. This CDR3 contains 15 residues. The ends lost 7 bases at V and 2 bases at J; junction bases unmatched: 7. CDR3 in DNA: TGTGCCAGCAAGGTCGGACAGGGAGCCTACAATGAGCAGTTCTTC. It specifies CASKVGQGAYNEQFF.

This clonotype has just a few counts. The chain links TRBV10-3 to TRBJ2-7; TRBD2 matches at 11 bases. CDR1 ENHRY and CDR2 SYGVKD come from the germline V gene. The CDR3 is made up of 14 amino acids. The V and J ends lost 11 bases and 4 bases, in that order; junction bases with no gene match: 10. This chain's CDR3 is CAADSSGGPYEQYF. DNA for the CDR3: TGTGCCGCCGACTCTAGCGGGGGGCCTTACGAGCAGTACTTC.

The chain combines TRBV18 with TRBJ1-1; no definite D call. The ends were cut back, 7 bases at V and 1 base at J, with 10 bases in the middle. The CDR3 has 13 amino acids. Per germline, CDR1 KGHSH and CDR2 LQKENI. As DNA, the CDR3 is TGTGCCAGCTTCCCCGGTAGGAACACTGAAGCTTTCTTT. It yields the protein CASFPGRNTEAFF.

This clonotype has a count of ten or more. The chain uses TRBV5-1 and TRBJ2-5; D is perhaps TRBD2 (6 bases). Trimming removed 0 bases from V and 3 bases from J, with 9 bases in between. Germline V gene data show CDR1 as SGHRS and CDR2 as YFSETQ. This CDR3 region has 14 residues. The CDR3 sequence is CASSLVAGKETQYF. Written as DNA, the CDR3 is TGCGCCAGCAGCTTGGTTGCGGGGAAAGAGACCCAGTACTTC.

V usage is TRBV19 and J usage is TRBJ2-5; 9 bases match TRBD1. CDR1 and CDR2 from the germline V gene are LNHDA and SQIVND (reference sequence). V lost 5 bases to trimming and J lost 7 bases; unmatched junction nucleotides: 8. CDR3 length equals 14 residues. The CDR3, as DNA: TGTGCCAGTAGTGGGACAGGGTTGGCGTTGACCCAGTACTTC. It is translated as CASSGTGLALTQYF.

This sequence joins TRBV7-9 and TRBJ1-2; D possibly corresponds to TRBD1 (6 bases). V shed 2 bases and J shed 7 bases, with 17 bases lying between them. Germline V gene data show CDR1 as SEHNR and CDR2 as FQNEAQ (reference sequence). The CDR3 covers 15 residues. DNA for the CDR3: TGTGCCAGCAGCTTACCCGACAGGCTTGGGGGTGGCTACACCTTC. The encoded protein is CASSLPDRLGGGYTF.

This clonotype was found a few times. This sequence joins TRBV5-6 and TRBJ2-7, with D tentatively TRBD2 (7 bases). The CDR3 has 15 amino acids. V dropped 0 bases and J dropped 3 bases, with 13 bases sitting between them. Germline V lookup: CDR1 SGHDT, CDR2 YYEEEE. CDR3 amino acids: CASSLGAGAVYEQYV. The CDR3 region has the DNA TGTGCCAGCAGCTTGGGTGCGGGGGCCGTCTACGAGCAGTACGTC.

This clonotype was counted a few times. The V and J genes are TRBV11-2 and TRBJ2-3; 9 nucleotides line up with TRBD2. The CDR3 length is 17 residues. The V gene's germline CDR1 is SGHAT and CDR2 FQNNGV. V lost 6 bases and J lost 5; bases outside the gene matches: 15. CDR3 in DNA: TGTGCCAGCAGTCGAGGAGGGCTAGCGGGGCTGGGAGATACGCAGTATTTT. Protein: CASSRGGLAGLGDTQYF.

The chain combines TRBV13 with TRBJ2-7, with D possibly matching TRBD2 (5 bases). Trimming removed 5 bases from V and 0 bases from J, with 17 bases in between. CDR3 length: 16 residues. The V gene's germline CDR1 is PRHDT and CDR2 FYEKMQ (reference sequence). The chain's CDR3 is CASSRTDWHSSYEQYF. DNA of the CDR3: TGTGCCAGCAGCCGAACGGACTGGCATTCCTCCTACGAGCAGTACTTC.

This chain joins TRBV7-9 and TRBJ2-3; D call uncertain. CDR3 length: 14 residues. Germline CDR1 is SEHNR and CDR2 is FQNEAQ (reference sequence). Trimming pared 1 base from V and 2 bases from J, leaving 7 bases between. Written as DNA, the CDR3 is TGTGCCAGCAGCTTAGATTTCACCACAGATACGCAGTATTTT. Translated: CASSLDFTTDTQYF.

The chain combines TRBV6-2 or TRBV6-3 with TRBJ2-7, with D perhaps TRBD2 (6 bases). The CDR3 has 12 residues. Trimming cost V 6 bases and J 6 bases, with 12 bases left between them. Germline V CDR1 and CDR2: MNHEY, SVGEGT. The CDR3 bases are TGTGCCAGCAGCCCTGCGGGACGCGAGCAGTACTTC. It encodes CASSPAGREQYF.

The gene calls are TRBV6-5 and TRBJ2-5; D call uncertain. Trimming pared 0 bases from V and 2 bases from J, leaving 7 bases between. CDR1 MNHEY and CDR2 SVGAGI come from the germline V gene. This CDR3 is built from 14 residues. CDR3 sequence: CASSYSWAQETQYF. The CDR3 DNA reads as TGTGCCAGCAGTTACTCTTGGGCACAAGAGACCCAGTACTTC.

This clonotype was detected only a few times. This rearrangement joins TRBV12-3 or TRBV12-4 to TRBJ1-1, with TRBD1 identical over 8 bases. CDR3 length: 13 residues. With V trimmed by 8 bases and J by 4 bases, 6 bases remained unmatched. Written as DNA, the CDR3 is TGTGCCAGCGGAAGGGGACAGGTCACTGAAGCTTTCTTT. Protein product: CASGRGQVTEAFF.

Only a few counts were recorded for this clonotype. The chain employs TRBV6-2 or TRBV6-3 and TRBJ2-1; D gene uncertain. CDR1 MNHEY and CDR2 SVGEGT come from the germline V gene. This CDR3 has 13 amino acids. V dropped 2 bases and J dropped 13 bases, with 15 bases sitting between them. The CDR3 sequence: CASSYLLGNRQFF. DNA for the CDR3: TGTGCCAGCAGTTACCTGCTGGGGAACCGACAGTTCTTC.

J is TRBJ1-1 and V is TRBV28; weak D call: TRBD1 (6 bases). Trimming shortened V by 6 bases and J by 4 bases, and 15 bases separated the two germline ends. Germline-derived CDR1 and CDR2 are MDHEN and SYDVKM. This CDR3 has 14 amino acids. The CDR3 coding sequence is TGTGCCAGCAGCACTCCAGACAGGAGCACTGAAGCTTTCTTT. Amino acid sequence: CASSTPDRSTEAFF.

The J gene is TRBJ2-7, the V gene TRBV12-3 or TRBV12-4, with D possibly matching TRBD1 (6 bases). The CDR3 has 14 amino acids. The V end lost 5 bases, the J end lost 7 bases, and 18 bases lay between the germline ends. CDR3 residues: CASSPRQVLTEQYF. The CDR3 bases are TGTGCCAGCAGTCCTAGACAGGTCCTCACAGAGCAGTACTTC.

In this sample, this clonotype turned up a few times. The V call is TRBV15, the J call TRBJ1-2; 9 bases fit TRBD1. Germline loops: CDR1 LNHNV, CDR2 YYDKDF (reference sequence). CDR3 length equals 14 residues. Germline trimming cut 4 bases from V and 8 bases from J; bases unmatched to any gene: 8. The CDR3 bases are TGTGCCACCAGCACCCGGACAGGGGTTCTCGGCTACACCTTC. Protein sequence: CATSTRTGVLGYTF.

The chain has TRBV24-1 and TRBJ2-1, with 7 bases identical to TRBD2. The V gene end was trimmed by 0 bases and the J gene end by 8 bases; junction bases not matched to a gene: 9. Germline lookup yields CDR1 KGHDR and CDR2 SFDVKD. The CDR3 length is 16 residues. CDR3 sequence reads: CATSDLGEGLKDEQFF. CDR3 DNA sequence: TGTGCCACCAGTGATTTGGGGGAGGGGCTCAAAGATGAGCAGTTCTTC.

This clonotype was counted between two and nine times. The chain combines TRBV20-1 with TRBJ1-1, with a possible D match to TRBD1 (5 bases). V was shortened by 4 bases and J by 5 bases, with 11 bases between the two germline ends. This CDR3 spans 12 amino acids. Germline assignment: CDR1 DFQATT and CDR2 SNEGSKA (reference sequence). The CDR3 DNA is TGCAGTGCTACCCTTGGGGGAACTGAAGCTTTCTTT. Encoded protein: CSATLGGTEAFF.

V gene TRBV6-2 or TRBV6-3 combines with J gene TRBJ2-7; tentatively, D is TRBD1 (5 bases). The V end was cut by 4 bases, the J end by 3 bases, with 10 bases between. The germline gives CDR1 MNHEY, CDR2 SVGEGT. The CDR3 spans 13 residues. This CDR3 is CASSFEGVYEQYF. DNA of the CDR3: TGTGCCAGCAGTTTCGAAGGGGTCTACGAGCAGTACTTC.

The V and J genes are TRBV5-1 and TRBJ1-6; D is ambiguous. V lost 0 bases to trimming and J lost 9 bases, with 10 bases between them. Germline-derived CDR1 and CDR2 are SGHRS and YFSETQ. CDR3 length: 14 residues. The CDR3 DNA reads TGCGCCAGCAGCTTGGGCCCGATCGGTTCACCCCTCCACTTT. This encodes CASSLGPIGSPLHF.

The rearrangement uses TRBV6-2 or TRBV6-3 and TRBJ2-5; TRBD2 matches at 9 bases. Germline-derived CDR1 and CDR2 are MNHEY and SVGEGT. J was trimmed by 4 bases and V by 6 bases; bases with no gene match: 0. This CDR3 spans 12 amino acids. For the CDR3, the DNA is TGTGCCAGCAGGACTAGCGGAGAGACCCAGTACTTC. Translating it yields CASRTSGETQYF.